Listed here are 4 T cell receptor beta chains from one sample, sequenced in a study of post-analysis software for immune sequencing data (dated by TCRdb to the mid-2010s). The library was produced with PCR. The listed sequencing device is Illumina HiSeq 2500. To reduce PCR and sequencing biases, unique molecular identifiers were incorporated into the TCR beta cDNA libraries. TCRdb reanalyzed the raw reads on its own, using fastp at Q25 for trimming and MiXCR for clone calling, and kept in-frame beta chains. Each entry merges the rows of one CDR3 protein and shows their most common DNA and genes. The sample records fewer than 900,000 distinct CDR3 sequences, about 43% of which are singletons. The ten largest clones add up to roughly 5% of the sample. What the work shows at the level of the full study, not this receptor alone: Roughly 5 TRBV segments, including TRBV5-6, TRBV5-1 and TRBV20-1, were significantly more frequent in patients than controls.

No antigen has been assigned to these receptors. The sample was blood. These TCRs come from a girl aged 5-17 years with multiple sclerosis.

The chain joins TRBV14 to TRBJ1-1, with D unresolved. Germline V CDR1 and CDR2: SGHDN, FVKESK. Trimming took 1 base from V and 4 from J, leaving 13 bases between them. The CDR3 length is 15 residues. CDR3 protein: CASSQVAGIPTEAFF. Here the CDR3 DNA reads TGTGCCAGCAGCCAAGTCGCGGGGATCCCCACTGAAGCTTTCTTT.

The chain recombines TRBV20-1 with TRBJ2-7; D possibly matches TRBD1 or TRBD2 (5 bases each). The CDR3 consists of 17 residues. V was trimmed by 5 bases and J by 5 bases, leaving 28 bases between them. CDR1 is DFQATT, CDR2 SNEGSKA, per germline (reference sequence). The CDR3 DNA follows: TGCAGTGCTCTGCCCGGGCTAGACGGGACCCCACGCAACGAGCAGTACTTC. It translates to CSALPGLDGTPRNEQYF.

The chain uses TRBV6-6 and TRBJ2-3, with TRBD2 matching 11 bases. This CDR3 is 16 amino acids long. Losses at the gene ends were 5 bases for V and 7 bases for J; bases not matched to a gene: 11. Germline loops: CDR1 MNHNY, CDR2 SVGAGI (reference sequence). Here the CDR3 DNA reads TGTGCCAGCAGTACCAATAGCGGGAGGGCCCTCTATACGCAGTATTTT. Translated: CASSTNSGRALYTQYF.

This clonotype came up a few times. This chain uses TRBV20-1 with TRBJ1-5; D ambiguous. This CDR3 is built from 12 residues. The germline V gene encodes CDR1 DFQATT and CDR2 SNEGSKA (reference sequence). V was pared by 6 bases and J by 5 bases, with 11 bases between. CDR3 sequence: CSASRIDQPQHF. The DNA of the CDR3 is TGCAGTGCGTCCCGGATTGATCAGCCCCAGCATTTT.